The source of this T cell receptor beta chain is a study of siplizumab effects on memory and regulatory T cells. This clone was detected only once. Its antigen is unidentified. The study, taken as a whole, reports: Naive T cells looked more diverse than memory cells, and they looked like major contributors to the alloresponse. Left unconfirmed was the suppressive function of proliferating Tregs from siplizumab cultures. Naive or memory phenotype assignment was not possible for roughly 75-97% of proliferating CD4+ or CD8+ clones.

Sequencing used immunoSEQ multiplex PCR; TCRdb keeps in-frame clones, though not all of them. Of approximately 110,000 clones listed, just over 90% are singletons. The sequencing sample was made of Tregs sorted from blood. The receptor was derived from a human donor in good health.

In nucleotides, the CDR3 is TGCGCCAGCAGCTTGTACGGGACGGGGGGTTACGAGCAGTACTTC. Translation: CASSLYGTGGYEQYF. The V call is TRBV5-1, the J call TRBJ2-5; 7 nucleotides agree with TRBD2. The tail of the sequence fits TRBJ2-7 better, so the J call may be wrong. Germline V gene lookup returns CDR1 SGHRS and CDR2 YFSETQ. The CDR3 loop spans 15 amino acids.